These 31 T cell receptor beta chains share one sample of origin, sequenced in a study of T cell clones after liver transplantation. Libraries were prepared by immunoSEQ multiplex PCR; TCRdb keeps only in-frame clonotypes and omits some of them. The data hold roughly 50,000 clones, with roughly 84% observed a single time. This material consisted of CD4+ T cells from blood, taken before liver transplant. These receptors were obtained from a human donor who received a liver transplant.

This clone is a singleton in its sample. The V and J genes are TRBV2 and TRBJ2-7; 9 nucleotides agree with TRBD2. Unmatched junction bases numbered 5, after V lost 1 base and J lost 4 bases. Germline V lookup: CDR1 SNHLY, CDR2 FYNNEI. There are 15 residues in the CDR3. CDR3 DNA: TGTGCCAGCAGTGAAGATGCTAGCGGGAAATACGAGCAGTACTTC. This codes for CASSEDASGKYEQYF.

This clone appeared a few times. The genes are TRBV28 and TRBJ2-7, with D perhaps given as TRBD1 or TRBD2 (5 bases each). The CDR3 length is 14 residues. Per germline, CDR1 MDHEN and CDR2 SYDVKM. The V gene lost 2 bases and the J gene lost 9 bases, with 17 bases spanning the gap. The CDR3 DNA follows: TGTGCCAGCAGTTTAGGGTGGGACCCAAACGGGCAGTACTTC. Translated: CASSLGWDPNGQYF.

This clone was detected once. V usage is TRBV15 and J usage is TRBJ2-1; unclear D gene. CDR1 LNHNV and CDR2 YYDKDF come from the germline V gene (reference sequence). The CDR3 totals 14 residues. V lost 6 bases and J lost 8, with 17 bases in between. The CDR3 nucleotides are TGTGCCACCAGTCTTCCACCGTCGTACGATGAGCAGTTCTTC. It translates to CATSLPPSYDEQFF.

The chain joins TRBV7-9 to TRBJ1-2; 7 nucleotides align to TRBD1. CDR3 size: 15 residues. The J segment lost 3 bases and the V segment lost 5 bases, leaving 9 bases of the junction unmatched. The germline CDR1 and CDR2 sequences are SEHNR and FQNEAQ (reference sequence). In nucleotides, the CDR3 is TGTGCCAGCAGCCAAGGGACAGTGGGGTACTATGGCTACACCTTC. It encodes CASSQGTVGYYGYTF.

The gene calls are TRBV5-5 and TRBJ2-7; 9 nucleotides align to TRBD2. The germline CDR1 and CDR2 sequences are SGHKS and YYEKEE (reference sequence). The trim removed 0 bases at V and 5 bases at J, leaving 12 bases unmatched. The CDR3 runs 17 residues. The CDR3 spells CASSLAGRWTSDNEQYF. CDR3 nucleotide sequence: TGTGCCAGCAGCTTGGCCGGACGATGGACTAGCGACAACGAGCAGTACTTC.

This clone showed up just once. The rearrangement uses TRBV11-1 and TRBJ1-1; no reliable D call. V was pared by 1 base and J by 1 base, with 4 bases between. CDR1 and CDR2 from the germline V gene are SGHAT and FQDESV (reference sequence). The CDR3 is 13 amino acids. CDR3 nucleotide sequence: TGTGCCAGCAGCTTAGGCCCGAACACTGAAGCTTTCTTT. Protein sequence: CASSLGPNTEAFF. Together with reference TRBV11-1 and TRBJ1-1, the CDR3 gives the full variable domain: EAEVAQSPRYKITEKSQAVAFWCDPISGHATLYWYRQILGQGPELLVQFQDESVVDDSQLPKDRFSAERLKGVDSTLKIQPAELGDSAMYLCASSLGPNTEAFFGQGTRLTVV.

V gene TRBV6-1 combines with J gene TRBJ1-2; no firm D call. The V gene's germline CDR1 is MNHNS and CDR2 SASEGT. This CDR3 region has 13 residues. Trimming took 10 bases from V and 8 from J, leaving 20 bases between them. The CDR3 DNA sequence: TGTGCCACCGCCCCCGAATTCGCGCGGGGCTACACCTTC. It specifies CATAPEFARGYTF.

The rearrangement uses TRBV29-1 and TRBJ1-1; possible D gene TRBD1, 5 bases. The CDR3 is made up of 16 amino acids. V was clipped by 4 bases and J by 10 bases, with 28 bases between them. Germline assignment: CDR1 SQVTM and CDR2 ANQGSEA. This CDR3 is CSVAGPGDGARSTAFF. The CDR3 DNA follows: TGCAGCGTTGCGGGCCCGGGGGACGGGGCGCGAAGTACAGCTTTCTTT.

The rearrangement joins TRBV4-1 to TRBJ2-1; either TRBD1 or TRBD2 may supply D (6 bases each). The CDR3 has 14 amino acids. Germline V lookup: CDR1 MGHRA, CDR2 YSYEKL. V lost 10 bases to trimming and J lost 6 bases, with 19 bases between them. The CDR3 sequence: CATSRGAGGNEQFF. CDR3 nucleotides: TGCGCCACCTCAAGGGGGGCCGGGGGCAATGAGCAGTTCTTC.

This clone was detected only once. This chain joins TRBV4-2 and TRBJ2-5; 7 bases map to TRBD2. The CDR3 contains 16 residues. Germline V lookup: CDR1 LGHNA, CDR2 YNFKEQ. Trimming took 3 bases from V and 4 from J; bases not matched to a gene: 11. CDR3 sequence: CASSHSPGGGAETQYF. CDR3 nucleotide sequence: TGTGCCAGCAGCCATTCACCCGGGGGAGGGGCAGAGACCCAGTACTTC.

This chain connects TRBV4-1 to TRBJ2-7; no clear D gene. Between the trimmed V and J ends, which lost 3 bases and 3 bases, there was a span of 15 bases. This CDR3 spans 15 amino acids. From germline, CDR1 is MGHRA and CDR2 YSYEKL. The CDR3 loop reads CASSQTWTESYEQYF. In nucleotides, the CDR3 is TGCGCCAGCAGCCAGACCTGGACGGAAAGCTACGAGCAGTACTTC.

The chain recombines TRBV18 with TRBJ2-1; D is perhaps TRBD2 (6 bases). The CDR3 runs 16 residues. V lost 4 bases and J lost 0, with 13 bases in between. Germline CDR1 and CDR2: KGHSH and LQKENI. CDR3 in amino acids: CASSLTGTPSYNEQFF. The CDR3 DNA sequence: TGTGCCAGCTCACTAACCGGGACTCCCTCCTACAATGAGCAGTTCTTC.

This chain connects TRBV7-3 to TRBJ2-1; 11 bases align to TRBD2. Germline CDR1 is SGHTA and CDR2 is FQGTGA. Germline trimming cut 3 bases from V and 7 bases from J; bases unmatched to any gene: 5. The CDR3 is 15 residues long. CDR3 protein: CASSFSGGARNEQFF. The CDR3 DNA sequence: TGTGCCAGCAGCTTTAGCGGGGGGGCGAGGAATGAGCAGTTCTTC.

This sequence joins TRBV10-3 and TRBJ2-3; the match to TRBD2 covers 7 bases. Germline lookup yields CDR1 ENHRY and CDR2 SYGVKD. The CDR3 spans 14 residues. With V trimmed by 9 bases and J by 5 bases, 11 bases remained unmatched. CDR3 sequence (DNA): TGTGCCATAGGGAACGGGGGGAGGGGAGATACGCAGTATTTT. Its translation is CAIGNGGRGDTQYF.

The chain has TRBV6-5 and TRBJ1-4, with a possible D match to TRBD1 (5 bases). Per the germline V gene, CDR1 is MNHEY and CDR2 is SVGAGI. There are 15 residues in the CDR3. V lost 4 bases and J lost 8, with 17 bases in between. CDR3 region: CASSSLEGRGEKLFF. CDR3 coding DNA: TGTGCCAGCAGTTCGCTGGAGGGGCGCGGGGAAAAACTGTTTTTT.

The V call is TRBV7-2, the J call TRBJ2-4; the D gene is possibly TRBD1 (5 bases). V was trimmed by 3 bases and J by 8 bases, leaving 17 bases between them. The CDR3 contains 15 residues. CDR1 SGHTA and CDR2 FQGNSA come from the germline V gene. For the CDR3, the DNA is TGTGCCAGCAGCTTGACCCCCTCCCCGACAGACATTCAGTACTTC. It translates to CASSLTPSPTDIQYF.

This chain links TRBV5-1 with TRBJ2-1, with 8 bases matching TRBD2. Germline V gives CDR1 SGHRS, CDR2 YFSETQ. This CDR3 spans 16 amino acids. The V gene end was trimmed by 3 bases and the J gene end by 2 bases; junction bases not matched to a gene: 7. The CDR3 nucleotides are TGCGCCAGCAGCTCTAGTGGGCGGGGGGCCTACAATGAGCAGTTCTTC. It encodes CASSSSGRGAYNEQFF.

The chain joins TRBV7-2 to TRBJ2-7; TRBD2 aligns across 11 bases. Germline-derived CDR1 and CDR2 are SGHTA and FQGNSA. Unmatched junction bases numbered 9, after V lost 1 base and J lost 1 base. The CDR3 covers 18 residues. This chain's CDR3 is CASSLGGLAGGPSYEQYF. The CDR3 DNA reads as TGTGCCAGCAGCTTAGGAGGGCTAGCGGGGGGCCCATCCTACGAGCAGTACTTC. Based on the CDR3 plus reference TRBV7-2 and TRBJ2-7, the full variable domain is GAGVSQSPSNKVTEKGKDVELRCDPISGHTALYWYRQSLGQGLEFLIYFQGNSAPDKSGLPSDRFSAERTGGSVSTLTIQRTQQEDSAVYLCASSLGGLAGGPSYEQYFGPGTRLTVT.

This chain connects TRBV28 to TRBJ2-4; D might be TRBD1 or TRBD2, each matching 6 bases. This CDR3 has 15 residues. Trimming took off 10 bases at V and 3 bases at J, with 19 bases between the two ends. Germline CDR1 reads MDHEN; CDR2 reads SYDVKM. CDR3 sequence reads: CATTPGDLSKNIQYF. In DNA, the CDR3 is TGTGCCACTACTCCAGGGGACTTAAGCAAAAACATTCAGTACTTC.

This chain connects TRBV5-1 to TRBJ1-2, with TRBD1 as a possible D gene (6 bases). The V and J ends lost 0 bases and 8 bases respectively, with 14 bases between them. The CDR3 covers 14 residues. CDR1 and CDR2 from the germline V gene are SGHRS and YFSETQ. The CDR3 region is CASSLGNRVDGYTF. CDR3 coding DNA: TGCGCCAGCAGCTTGGGTAACAGGGTAGACGGCTACACCTTC.

V gene TRBV7-2 combines with J gene TRBJ1-3, with TRBD1 as a possible D gene (6 bases). V shed 7 bases and J shed 8 bases, with 21 bases lying between them. This CDR3 has 15 residues. CDR1 and CDR2 (germline): SGHTA, FQGNSA. The CDR3 loop reads CASTRNYVGADTIYF. The CDR3 DNA sequence: TGTGCCAGCACTCGAAACTACGTGGGGGCAGACACCATATATTTT.

The chain uses TRBV4-3 and TRBJ2-1; 15 bases are a match to TRBD2. V lost 5 bases to trimming and J lost 8 bases; unmatched junction nucleotides: 4. The CDR3 consists of 15 residues. Germline V gene data show CDR1 as LGHNA and CDR2 as YSLEER. The DNA for the CDR3 is TGCGCCAGCAGCGCGGGACTAGCGGGAGGTTATGAGCAGTTCTTC. This translates into CASSAGLAGGYEQFF.

As for this clone: This same CDR3 is encoded by further DNA sequences in the sample. The chain combines TRBV9 with TRBJ2-1; D is possibly TRBD2 (6 bases). The CDR3 has 16 residues. V lost 0 bases, J lost 0 bases, and 10 bases lay in between. Germline V CDR1 and CDR2: SGDLS, YYNGEE. The CDR3 DNA is TGTGCCAGCAGCGTAGTGGGGGGAAGCTCCTACAATGAGCAGTTCTTC. Translating gives CASSVVGGSSYNEQFF.

This clone was observed once. The chain has TRBV10-3 and TRBJ2-2; unclear D gene. V was trimmed by 6 bases and J by 5 bases, leaving 10 bases between them. The germline gives CDR1 ENHRY, CDR2 SYGVKD. This CDR3 has 13 amino acids. DNA for the CDR3: TGTGCCATCAGCCGCGCTAGTACCGGGGAGCTGTTTTTT. The encoded protein is CAISRASTGELFF.

The V call is TRBV7-9, the J call TRBJ1-4, with 8 bases matching TRBD1. V dropped 1 base and J dropped 5; count of bases not matched to a gene: 0. The CDR3 spans 14 residues. Germline CDR1 SEHNR, CDR2 FQNEAQ (reference sequence). CDR3 residues: CASSLGTGNEKLFF. CDR3 sequence (DNA): TGTGCCAGCAGCTTAGGGACAGGGAATGAAAAACTGTTTTTT.

The rearrangement uses TRBV6-4 and TRBJ2-7, with 13 bases that match TRBD2. The CDR3 is made up of 14 amino acids. Germline values: CDR1 MRHNA, CDR2 SNTAGT. V was clipped by 6 bases and J by 6 bases; unmatched bases: 5. CDR3 DNA: TGTGCCAGCAGCGGGACTAGCGGGGCCGTCGAGCAGTACTTC. Translated: CASSGTSGAVEQYF.

On this clone itself: One junction end disagrees with the germline gene, perhaps due to a read error. J is TRBJ2-2 and V is TRBV14; tentative D call: TRBD1 (6 bases). CDR3 length: 14 residues. The germline V gene has CDR1 SGHDN and CDR2 FVKESK. The CDR3 bases are TGTGCCAGCAACCAAGGTCAGGGGTCAGGGGAGCTGTTTTTT. Translated: CASNQGQGSGELFF.

This clone appeared many times. The V gene is TRBV2, the J gene TRBJ2-3; D is unresolved. V shed 2 bases and J shed 6 bases, with 12 bases lying between them. This CDR3 has 14 residues. The germline CDR1 and CDR2 sequences are SNHLY and FYNNEI. The CDR3 here is CASSETSPADTQYF. The CDR3 DNA reads as TGTGCCAGCAGTGAAACTTCCCCGGCGGATACGCAGTATTTT.

The V and J genes are TRBV9 and TRBJ1-1, with 10 nucleotides matching TRBD1. The germline V gene encodes CDR1 SGDLS and CDR2 YYNGEE. V shed 4 bases and J 3 bases; nucleotides not matched to a gene: 3. CDR3 length equals 14 residues. The CDR3 sequence: CASSTGTGDTEAFF. The DNA of the CDR3 is TGTGCCAGCAGCACCGGGACAGGGGACACTGAAGCTTTCTTT.

This chain uses TRBV6-1 with TRBJ2-2, with a tentative D call TRBD2 (6 bases). The CDR3 is 15 amino acids. The germline CDR1 and CDR2 sequences are MNHNS and SASEGT. The V gene lost 1 base and the J gene lost 5 bases, with 11 bases spanning the gap. Written as DNA, the CDR3 is TGTGCCAGCAGTGAAGGGAGGGCCGGAACCGGGGAGCTGTTTTTT. This gives the protein CASSEGRAGTGELFF.

The chain carries TRBV5-4 and TRBJ2-3; 10 bases map to TRBD2. This CDR3 spans 15 amino acids. Looked up from germline, CDR1 is SGHNT and CDR2 is YYREEE (reference sequence). V gave up 0 bases and J gave up 6 bases; unmatched junction bases: 4. The CDR3 DNA sequence: TGTGCCAGCAGCTTGGGACTAGCGGGTCCGGATACGCAGTATTTT. Translation: CASSLGLAGPDTQYF.